This T cell receptor (beta chain) was found in a study of regulatory T cells in long-lasting Graves disease. Many counts were recorded for this clonotype. Its antigen is still unknown. CDR3 length: 16 residues. Trimming shortened V by 0 bases and J by 4 bases, and 16 bases separated the two germline ends. Germline assignment: CDR1 SGHRS and CDR2 YFSETQ. Study-level findings and limits: TRBV28, TRBJ1-2 and TRBJ2-5 emerged as the favored segments in persistent disease.

Time point meaning: persistent/refractory GD, antithyroid drugs over 5 years with positive TRAb. Preparation of the TCR library used RNA extracted from PBMCs. Sequencing libraries for TCR beta were prepared with iRepertoire HTBI primers and Arm-PCR of CDR3 regions. TCRdb called the multiplex PCR reads again in MiXCR, with one record for every CDR3 protein. The sample includes about 430,000 distinct CDR3 sequences, around 20% of them seen just once. The chain links TRBV5-1 to TRBJ1-1, with no clear D. This clonotype was obtained from a female donor with Graves disease. The sample consisted of peripheral blood mononuclear cells (PBMCs), taken when the disease was refractory, from a patient treated with antithyroid drugs. This CDR3 is CASSLAYTSGSTEAFF. In nucleotides, the CDR3 is TGCGCCAGCAGCTTGGCCTACACAAGCGGGAGCACTGAAGCTTTCTTT.